A single sample gave rise to the 21 T cell receptor beta chains below, sequenced in a study of T and B cells in COVID-19 patients. Each TRB amplification used roughly 250-550 ng of genomic DNA from blood. BIOMED2 TRB-A/B primer pools were used in multiplex TRB PCR. TCRdb re-called the multiplex PCR reads through MiXCR, storing one row per CDR3 protein. The sample holds approximately 8,500 distinct CDR3 sequences, about 28% seen once. The specimen was blood. The receptors were sampled from a human donor who had recovered from COVID-19.

In this sample, this clonotype is medium-sized. The chain uses TRBV27 and TRBJ2-7; D uncertain. Trimming removed 8 bases at V and 4 bases at J, with 9 bases between. Germline V CDR1 and CDR2: MNHEY, SMNVEV (reference sequence). The CDR3 is 11 amino acids. CDR3 region: CASGTYYEQYV. CDR3 in DNA: TGTGCCAGCGGTACCTATTACGAGCAGTACGTC.

The chain links TRBV20-1 to TRBJ2-2; D might be TRBD1 or TRBD2, each matching 5 bases. Germline CDR1 is DFQATT and CDR2 is SNEGSKA (reference sequence). V was clipped by 2 bases and J by 7 bases, with 20 bases between them. The CDR3 is 16 residues long. The CDR3 protein is CSARSGSQGESGELFF. CDR3 sequence (DNA): TGCAGTGCTAGATCCGGGTCCCAAGGGGAGAGCGGGGAGCTGTTTTTT.

This clonotype was seen at least ten times. The chain uses TRBV6-6 and TRBJ2-7; D is possibly TRBD1 or TRBD2 (6 bases each). Germline V CDR1 and CDR2: MNHNY, SVGAGI (reference sequence). V gave up 2 bases and J gave up 5 bases, with 13 bases separating them. This CDR3 is built from 14 residues. CDR3 bases: TGTGCCAGCAGTTACGGGGGGCCCCTGGACGAGCAGTACTTC. Translating gives CASSYGGPLDEQYF.

The rearrangement uses TRBV20-1 and TRBJ2-3; 8 bases are a match to TRBD1. The CDR3 runs to 14 residues. V dropped 5 bases and J dropped 3; count of bases not matched to a gene: 7. CDR1 and CDR2 from the germline V gene are DFQATT and SNEGSKA (reference sequence). CDR3 sequence reads: CSALRQGRTDTQYF. The CDR3 coding sequence is TGCAGTGCTCTCCGACAGGGGAGGACAGATACGCAGTATTTT.

The chain recombines TRBV4-2 with TRBJ2-3; D not certain. The CDR3 is 14 amino acids. Germline V gives CDR1 LGHNA, CDR2 YNFKEQ. The V end lost 0 bases, the J end lost 4 bases, and 8 bases lay between the germline ends. The CDR3 protein is CASSQEMRADTQYF. Written as DNA, the CDR3 is TGTGCCAGCAGCCAAGAGATGAGAGCAGATACGCAGTATTTT.

Judged by abundance, this clonotype is medium-sized (0.01 to 0.1%). This chain uses TRBV18 with TRBJ1-3; D gene ambiguous. V lost 4 bases and J lost 1, with 17 bases in between. The germline gives CDR1 KGHSH, CDR2 LQKENI. The CDR3 consists of 17 residues. This CDR3 is CASSRLAASGSGNTIYF. The CDR3 DNA reads TGTGCCAGCTCACGCCTTGCCGCGTCCGGATCTGGAAACACCATATATTTT.

This clonotype was observed a handful of times. The rearrangement joins TRBV27 to TRBJ1-5; D is unresolved. This CDR3 region has 15 residues. V lost 3 bases and J lost 0, with 9 bases in between. The germline gives CDR1 MNHEY, CDR2 SMNVEV (reference sequence). The CDR3 DNA reads TGTGCCAGCAGTTTTAGGCAGGATAGCAATCAGCCCCAGCATTTT. Amino acid sequence: CASSFRQDSNQPQHF.

This clonotype showed up just a few times. This chain connects TRBV4-3 to TRBJ1-1; D gene unclear. There are 14 residues in the CDR3. Per germline, CDR1 LGHNA and CDR2 YSLEER. The ends were cut back, 0 bases at V and 6 bases at J, with 11 bases in the middle. CDR3 sequence (DNA): TGCGCCAGCAGCCAAGATAGGGAGTATGCTGAAGCTTTCTTT. It encodes CASSQDREYAEAFF.

This clonotype was observed a handful of times. The rearrangement uses TRBV6-1 and TRBJ1-2; D gene uncertain. Germline lookup yields CDR1 MNHNS and CDR2 SASEGT. There are 15 residues in the CDR3. V was trimmed by 3 bases and J by 4 bases, leaving 15 bases between them. The CDR3 region is CASSDLPQKLYGYTF. DNA of the CDR3: TGTGCCAGCAGTGACCTTCCGCAGAAACTCTATGGCTACACCTTC.

A remark on this clonotype: This could be a read error, since a much larger clone is one nucleotide away. The chain links TRBV27 to TRBJ2-7; 10 bases are a match to TRBD1. J was trimmed by 6 bases and V by 4 bases; bases with no gene match: 6. CDR1 and CDR2 from the germline V gene are MNHEY and SMNVEV (reference sequence). The CDR3 totals 14 residues. The CDR3 sequence is CASSSGQGVCEQYF. The CDR3 DNA reads TGTGCCAGCAGTTCAGGACAGGGGGTCTGCGAGCAGTACTTC.

The chain couples TRBV27 to TRBJ1-3; D remains ambiguous. This CDR3 comprises 14 residues. The germline gives CDR1 MNHEY, CDR2 SMNVEV (reference sequence). V lost 4 bases to trimming and J lost 1 base, with 8 bases between them. Here the CDR3 DNA reads TGTGCCAGCAGTTCCATGGAATCTGGAAACACCATATATTTT. Translating gives CASSSMESGNTIYF.

Judged by abundance, this clonotype is medium-sized. The J gene is TRBJ2-2, the V gene TRBV29-1, with D hard to call. V lost 5 bases and J lost 0, with 19 bases in between. The CDR3 covers 17 residues. The germline gives CDR1 SQVTM, CDR2 ANQGSEA. The CDR3 bases are TGCAGCGTTCAAATCCCTGGCATTTATACGAACACCGGGGAGCTGTTTTTT. The encoded protein is CSVQIPGIYTNTGELFF.

The gene calls are TRBV5-1 and TRBJ1-5, with no clear D. V was cut by 0 bases and J by 6 bases, with 7 bases left in between. CDR1 is SGHRS, CDR2 YFSETQ, per germline. The CDR3 runs 13 residues. The CDR3 nucleotides read TGCGCCAGCAGCTTGGGGGGTGGTCAGCCCCAGCATTTT. Its protein product is CASSLGGGQPQHF.

CDR3 in DNA: TGTGCCAGCAAAGTCCAGGGGGCATTCGACACTGAAGCTTTCTTT. It encodes CASKVQGAFDTEAFF. This sequence joins TRBV6-1 and TRBJ1-1, with TRBD1 matching 8 bases. V trimming: 7 bases; J trimming: 3 bases; junction bases outside the gene matches: 10. The CDR3 sequence is 15 residues long. CDR1 and CDR2 from the germline V gene are MNHNS and SASEGT.

V is TRBV5-5 and J is TRBJ2-1; TRBD2 matches at 9 bases. The CDR3 is 16 amino acids. CDR1 and CDR2 from the germline V gene are SGHKS and YYEKEE (reference sequence). J was trimmed by 8 bases and V by 3 bases; bases with no gene match: 12. This CDR3 reads CASSSPQRGARDEQFF. CDR3 in DNA: TGTGCCAGCAGCTCTCCGCAGCGGGGGGCGAGGGATGAGCAGTTCTTC.

The chain carries TRBV11-2 and TRBJ1-1; D is ambiguous. The ends were cut back, 4 bases at V and 1 base at J, with 13 bases in the middle. CDR3 length: 15 residues. The germline V gene encodes CDR1 SGHAT and CDR2 FQNNGV. The CDR3 DNA sequence: TGTGCCAGCAGCTCTCTAGTAGGAAGGAACACTGAAGCTTTCTTT. Translating gives CASSSLVGRNTEAFF.

The chain carries TRBV29-1 and TRBJ2-2; 9 bases align to TRBD1. With V trimmed by 2 bases and J by 6 bases, 1 base remained unmatched. Germline CDR1 is SQVTM and CDR2 is ANQGSEA. CDR3 length equals 13 residues. This chain's CDR3 is CSVERTGAGELFF. CDR3 DNA sequence: TGCAGCGTTGAAAGGACAGGGGCCGGGGAGCTGTTTTTT.

The genes are TRBV12-3 or TRBV12-4 and TRBJ1-2; D not certain. The V and J ends lost 5 bases and 8 bases respectively, with 9 bases between them. There are 11 residues in the CDR3. The CDR3 spells CASSMSGGYTF. CDR3 DNA sequence: TGTGCCAGCAGTATGTCAGGAGGCTACACCTTC.

By share, this clonotype counts as medium-sized. The rearrangement uses TRBV11-1 and TRBJ1-1, with D unclear. Looked up from germline, CDR1 is SGHAT and CDR2 is FQDESV (reference sequence). The CDR3 extends over 13 amino acids. Trimming took off 8 bases at V and 1 base at J, with 11 bases between the two ends. The CDR3 DNA sequence: TGTGCCAGCCGTCGTACGGGGAACACTGAAGCTTTCTTT. Translation gives CASRRTGNTEAFF.

The chain combines TRBV6-1 with TRBJ2-1, with D perhaps being TRBD1 or TRBD2 (5 bases each). V gave up 5 bases and J gave up 8 bases, with 10 bases separating them. Looked up from germline, CDR1 is MNHNS and CDR2 is SASEGT. CDR3 length equals 12 residues. The CDR3 loop reads CASSSPGHEQFF. DNA of the CDR3: TGTGCCAGCAGTTCTCCGGGGCATGAGCAGTTCTTC.

In its sample, this clonotype ranks as medium-sized. The chain recombines TRBV6-4 with TRBJ2-2; tentatively, D is TRBD2 (5 bases). There are 15 residues in the CDR3. Trimming removed 0 bases from V and 3 bases from J, with 8 bases in between. Germline-derived CDR1 and CDR2 are MRHNA and SNTAGT. This chain's CDR3 is CASSDSVGDTGELFF. The CDR3 nucleotides are TGTGCCAGCAGTGACTCGGTCGGGGACACCGGGGAGCTGTTTTTT.